A single sample is the source of the 16 T cell receptor beta chains below, sequenced in a study of blood T cell repertoires in COVID-19. Libraries were prepared by immunoSEQ multiplex PCR; TCRdb keeps only in-frame clonotypes and omits some of them. The data hold about 220,000 clones, with roughly 84% observed a single time. The sample taken for sequencing was peripheral blood. The receptors were sampled from a woman aged 80 or older with acute or convalescent COVID-19.

V is TRBV18 and J is TRBJ1-5, with D uncertain. V was clipped by 3 bases and J by 7 bases, with 19 bases between them. The CDR3 consists of 16 residues. Germline CDR1 is KGHSH and CDR2 is LQKENI. CDR3 amino acids: CASSPYAEGIGQPQHF. In DNA form, the CDR3 reads TGTGCCAGCTCACCTTATGCTGAGGGAATTGGACAGCCCCAGCATTTT. Together with reference TRBV18 and TRBJ1-5, the CDR3 gives the full variable domain: NAGVMQNPRHLVRRRGQEARLRCSPMKGHSHVYWYRQLPEEGLKFMVYLQKENIIDESGMPKERFSAEFPKEGPSILRIQQVVRGDSAAYFCASSPYAEGIGQPQHFGDGTRLSIL.

V usage is TRBV19 and J usage is TRBJ2-7, with 8 bases identical to TRBD2. The germline V gene encodes CDR1 LNHDA and CDR2 SQIVND (reference sequence). After removal of 4 bases from V and 0 bases from J, the junction contained 5 bases not matched to a gene. The CDR3 sequence is 15 residues long. The CDR3 is CASSTGLGFSYEQYF. The CDR3 DNA sequence: TGTGCCAGTAGTACGGGACTAGGGTTCTCCTACGAGCAGTACTTC.

The chain joins TRBV30 to TRBJ2-5; D is unclear. The length of the CDR3 is 14 residues. Trimming took off 2 bases at V and 1 base at J, with 11 bases between the two ends. In germline, CDR1 is GTSNPN, CDR2 SVGIG (reference sequence). The CDR3 is CAWSKRPIQETQYF. The CDR3 region has the DNA TGTGCCTGGAGTAAGCGCCCGATCCAAGAGACCCAGTACTTC.

V gene TRBV18 combines with J gene TRBJ1-3, with 8 bases aligning to TRBD1. Germline CDR1 KGHSH, CDR2 LQKENI. Trimming at V came to 6 bases and at J to 3 bases, leaving 7 bases not matched to a gene. The CDR3 totals 15 residues. Written as DNA, the CDR3 is TGTGCCAGCTCCCGAGGGACAGGCGGTGGAAACACCATATATTTT. Encoded protein: CASSRGTGGGNTIYF.

CDR3 residues: CASSQASGQGFNEQYF. The DNA for the CDR3 is TGTGCCAGCAGCCAAGCTTCCGGACAGGGGTTTAACGAGCAGTACTTC. This chain uses TRBV4-2 with TRBJ2-7; 9 bases line up with TRBD1. Germline assignment: CDR1 LGHNA and CDR2 YNFKEQ. The CDR3 loop spans 16 amino acids. With V trimmed by 1 base and J by 5 bases, 9 bases remained unmatched.

This clone is a singleton in its sample. This chain joins TRBV28 and TRBJ2-1, with 11 positions matching TRBD1. The CDR3 contains 13 residues. J was trimmed by 6 bases and V by 8 bases; bases with no gene match: 3. Germline CDR1 is MDHEN and CDR2 is SYDVKM. The CDR3 reads CASWDRGSNEQFF. As DNA, the CDR3 is TGTGCCAGCTGGGACAGGGGGAGCAATGAGCAGTTCTTC.

The chain uses TRBV28 and TRBJ1-1; D is possibly TRBD1 (6 bases). V was cut by 2 bases and J by 10 bases, with 11 bases left in between. Germline lookup yields CDR1 MDHEN and CDR2 SYDVKM. The CDR3 length is 12 residues. CDR3 sequence: CASSLQGFGAFF. DNA of the CDR3: TGTGCCAGCAGTTTACAGGGGTTTGGAGCTTTCTTT. Complete variable domain (other parts from reference TRBV28 and TRBJ1-1): DVKVTQSSRYLVKRTGEKVFLECVQDMDHENMFWYRQDPGLGLRLIYFSYDVKMKEKGDIPEGYSVSREKKERFSLILESASTNQTSMYLCASSLQGFGAFFGQGTRLTVV.

The genes are TRBV30 and TRBJ1-4; D is unclear. This CDR3 region has 13 residues. Trimming removed 0 bases at V and 7 bases at J, with 9 bases between. Looked up from germline, CDR1 is GTSNPN and CDR2 is SVGIG (reference sequence). The CDR3 nucleotides read TGTGCCTGGAGTGTTGCCCCTAGTGAAAAACTGTTTTTT. Its protein product is CAWSVAPSEKLFF.

The chain combines TRBV9 with TRBJ2-7; D possibly corresponds to TRBD2 (7 bases). Looked up from germline, CDR1 is SGDLS and CDR2 is YYNGEE. The CDR3 length is 16 residues. V lost 0 bases and J lost 3, with 16 bases in between. The CDR3 region is CASSVGSSGGFYEQYF. The CDR3 nucleotides are TGTGCCAGCAGCGTAGGGTCTTCGGGGGGCTTCTACGAGCAGTACTTC. The entire variable domain, with the rest obtained from reference TRBV9 and TRBJ2-7, is as follows: DSGVTQTPKHLITATGQRVTLRCSPRSGDLSVYWYQQSLDQGLQFLIQYYNGEERAKGNILERFSAQQFPDLHSELNLSSLELGDSALYFCASSVGSSGGFYEQYFGPGTRLTVT.

CDR3 nucleotide sequence: TGTGCCAGCAGCGCAACGGGACAAGCCCAGCATTTT. Translation gives CASSATGQAQHF. The chain couples TRBV13 to TRBJ1-5; TRBD1 might be the D (6 bases). CDR1 PRHDT and CDR2 FYEKMQ come from the germline V gene (reference sequence). This CDR3 spans 12 amino acids. The germline V and J ends were trimmed by 5 bases and 11 bases, with 13 bases remaining between them.

J is TRBJ2-3 and V is TRBV12-3 or TRBV12-4; D gene unclear. CDR3 length equals 12 residues. Trimming left V 4 bases short and J 5 bases short, with 7 bases between. CDR3 DNA: TGTGCCAGCAGTTCCCACGGAGATACGCAGTATTTT. This encodes CASSSHGDTQYF.

The CDR3 sequence is CASSPEVGTGDNEQYF. The CDR3 coding sequence is TGTGCCAGCTCACCAGAAGTCGGGACAGGGGACAACGAGCAGTACTTC. The rearrangement links TRBV18 to TRBJ2-7; 10 bases align to TRBD1. CDR3 length: 16 residues. CDR1 KGHSH and CDR2 LQKENI come from the germline V gene. V lost 2 bases and J lost 5; bases outside the gene matches: 9.

Written as DNA, the CDR3 is TGTGCCAGCTTGGGCAGGGGGACTGAAAAACTGTTTTTT. Its protein product is CASLGRGTEKLFF. The V and J genes are TRBV27 and TRBJ1-4; 7 positions match TRBD1. Trimming at V came to 8 bases and at J to 7 bases, leaving 7 bases not matched to a gene. Germline V CDR1 and CDR2: MNHEY, SMNVEV (reference sequence). The length of the CDR3 is 13 residues.

V gene TRBV4-1 combines with J gene TRBJ2-3, with 7 bases matching TRBD2. The CDR3 contains 17 residues. J was trimmed by 4 bases and V by 0 bases; bases with no gene match: 10. Germline CDR1 and CDR2: MGHRA and YSYEKL. CDR3 amino acids: CASSQEGLGLFPDTQYF. The CDR3 nucleotides are TGCGCCAGCAGCCAAGAGGGCCTGGGACTATTCCCAGATACGCAGTATTTT.

The CDR3 loop reads CASSQEQGNQPQHF. The CDR3 DNA sequence: TGTGCCAGCAGCCAAGAACAGGGAAATCAGCCCCAGCATTTT. The chain is built from TRBV4-2 and TRBJ1-5; D may be TRBD1 (6 bases). Germline CDR1 and CDR2: LGHNA and YNFKEQ. The CDR3 has 14 amino acids. Trimming pared 0 bases from V and 4 bases from J, leaving 7 bases between.

This chain links TRBV18 with TRBJ1-2, with TRBD1 matching over 8 bases. The CDR3 loop spans 15 amino acids. CDR1 KGHSH and CDR2 LQKENI come from the germline V gene. J was trimmed by 3 bases and V by 3 bases; bases with no gene match: 6. The CDR3: CASSPSGGLDYGYTF. The CDR3 coding sequence is TGTGCCAGCTCACCGTCAGGGGGCCTAGACTATGGCTACACCTTC.